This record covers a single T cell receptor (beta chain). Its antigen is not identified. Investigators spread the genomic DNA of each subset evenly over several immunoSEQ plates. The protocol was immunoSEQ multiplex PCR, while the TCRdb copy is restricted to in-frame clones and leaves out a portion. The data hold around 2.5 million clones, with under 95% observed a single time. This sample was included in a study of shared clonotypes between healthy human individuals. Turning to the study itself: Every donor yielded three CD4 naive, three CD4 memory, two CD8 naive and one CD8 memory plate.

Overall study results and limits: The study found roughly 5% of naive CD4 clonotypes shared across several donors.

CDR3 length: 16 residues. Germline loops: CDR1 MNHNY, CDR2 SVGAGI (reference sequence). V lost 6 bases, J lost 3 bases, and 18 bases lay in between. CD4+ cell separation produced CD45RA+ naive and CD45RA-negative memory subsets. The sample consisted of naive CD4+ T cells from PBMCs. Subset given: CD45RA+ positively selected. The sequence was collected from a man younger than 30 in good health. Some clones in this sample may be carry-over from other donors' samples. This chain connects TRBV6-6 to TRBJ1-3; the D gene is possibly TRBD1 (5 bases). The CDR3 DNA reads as TGTGCCAGCAGCCGCGCGGGGGGAACGGGTGGAAACACCATATATTTT. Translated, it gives CASSRAGGTGGNTIYF.